This T cell receptor (beta chain) is drawn from a study of cytomegalovirus exposure and HLA in healthy donors (dated by TCRdb to about 2017). About the investigation overall: A later analysis indicated that the roughly 130 validation repertoires were generated on the platform also employed for the 650 to 850 repertoires of the first cohort. The study was designed to test whether signatures of past pathogen exposure could be identified by cataloging public T cell receptors. To predict cytomegalovirus infection status, the study combined high-throughput TCR immunosequencing, statistical association of individual TCRs with disease status, and machine learning. Along with the roughly 710-subject first cohort, a separate validation cohort of over a hundred different subjects was used.

On this clone: Its antigen specificity is not known. Base qualities are not provided; no much larger clone lies one nucleotide away.

Overall study results and their limits: The classifier was reported to diagnose cytomegalovirus status with high specificity and sensitivity in both the original cohort and the validation cohort. The validation cohort had no HLA typing available for a later analysis, so co-occurrence within that cohort was assessed over all 130 or so repertoires. In vitro tests confirmed that a few of the cytomegalovirus-associated TCR beta chains recognize cytomegalovirus antigens. In a later analysis, TCRs clustered in the first cohort were found to also tend to co-occur in the roughly 120 validation repertoires, with roughly 93% of cluster scores above 0. It was suggested by the authors that the approach could potentially be generalized to other disease states and immunological phenotypes. A total of fewer than 200 TCR beta chains were listed by the study as associated with cytomegalovirus. Across donors, most TCR sequences were observed very rarely, whereas some public TCRs were present in many individuals.

The library was obtained by the immunoSEQ multiplex PCR assay. On the authors' methods: To diagnose cytomegalovirus status from the catalog of TCR beta chain sequences, a statistical classification framework was built. In its TCRdb copy, this immuneACCESS table keeps in-frame sequences only and misses some clones. Where compared with another copy, unresolved V genes explain less than half of these, and the others have no known cause. Clonal size and the V and J genes are those of that table, whereas D and trimming came from the DNA. Counted in this sample were approximately 160,000 clones; less than 90% of them appeared once. The leading ten clones occupy roughly a tenth of the sample. The donors were included in the validation cohort of 130 or so subjects, a group kept apart from the 666-subject first cohort. The V end gives up 5 bases and the J end 4 bases, leaving 19 bases in the junction not matched to a gene. CDR3 length: 20 amino acids, cysteine to phenylalanine. The retained sequence is limited to the CDR3, 60 bases, with the frame set at the first base. The germline V gene sets CDR1 to SGHVS and CDR2 to FNYEAQ.

The chain is made from TRBV7-6 and TRBJ2-5; 13 junctional bases match TRBD2. The clonotype was recovered from a man aged 30-40 years in good health and CMV-seropositive. The sample comprised PBMCs. The DNA sequence is given as TGTGCCAGCAGCGATCGGACTAGCGGGGGACTCATTAACCCCCGAGAGACCCAGTACTTC. Its translation is CASSDRTSGGLINPRETQYF.